The 25 T cell receptor beta chains presented below share a single source sample, sequenced in a study of cytomegalovirus exposure and HLA in healthy donors. Vbeta (60) and Jbeta (13) primers were used in the PCR. Generated by immunoSEQ multiplex PCR, the TCRdb table keeps only in-frame clones and is missing some. Of around 190,000 clones listed, around 80% were seen once; the top ten hold about 1%. Sequences were obtained from PBMCs. The receptors derive from a woman aged 35 to 49 in good health and CMV-seronegative.

CDR3 amino acids: CASSLVAGLQHF. DNA for the CDR3: TGTGCCAGCAGCTTAGTGGCTGGACTTCAGCATTTT. The gene calls are TRBV7-2 and TRBJ1-5, with D uncertain. Germline lookup yields CDR1 SGHTA and CDR2 FQGNSA. Trimming removed 1 base at V and 13 bases at J, with 11 bases between. The CDR3 loop spans 12 amino acids.

This clone was counted between two and nine times. This chain links TRBV4-3 with TRBJ2-3; D perhaps matches TRBD2 (7 bases). Germline CDR1 reads LGHNA; CDR2 reads YSLEER. This CDR3 region has 18 residues. V lost 0 bases, J lost 4 bases, and 20 bases lay in between. The CDR3 loop reads CASSQETVSGTYSDTQYF. CDR3 DNA sequence: TGCGCCAGCAGCCAAGAAACGGTGAGCGGGACATATTCAGATACGCAGTATTTT.

This chain links TRBV12-5 with TRBJ2-7; D might be TRBD1 (5 bases). The germline gives CDR1 LGHNT, CDR2 FRNRAP. The CDR3 has 13 amino acids. V gave up 3 bases and J gave up 3 bases, with 9 bases separating them. CDR3 protein: CASGLATGYEQYF. The CDR3 DNA reads TGTGCTAGTGGTTTAGCCACAGGCTACGAGCAGTACTTC.

Comment on this clone: The junction differs from germline at one of its ends, possibly a read error. The chain employs TRBV7-9 and TRBJ2-3; D is perhaps TRBD1 (6 bases). From germline, CDR1 is SEHNR and CDR2 FQNEAQ (reference sequence). The CDR3 runs 15 residues. CDR3 nucleotide sequence: TGTTCCAGCAGCCCCCGGGACATTCGCACAGATACGCAGTATTTT. The encoded protein is CSSSPRDIRTDTQYF.

The rearrangement joins TRBV5-1 to TRBJ1-3; 7 bases match TRBD1. Germline CDR1 and CDR2: SGHRS and YFSETQ. This CDR3 comprises 17 residues. Trimming at V came to 4 bases and at J to 0 bases, leaving 10 bases not matched to a gene. CDR3 nucleotides: TGCGCCAGCAGCGTCCGGGACAGTCCTTACTCTGGAAACACCATATATTTT. As protein: CASSVRDSPYSGNTIYF.

This clone was observed a single time. The rearrangement links TRBV5-1 to TRBJ2-5; 9 nucleotides match TRBD2. The length of the CDR3 is 15 residues. J gave up 5 bases and V 7 bases, and 12 bases lay outside the gene matches. Germline CDR1 and CDR2: SGHRS and YFSETQ. In nucleotides, the CDR3 is TGCGCCAGCTCCACAGCGGGAGGAGTCAGGGAGACCCAGTACTTC. Its translation is CASSTAGGVRETQYF.

This clone was seen a handful of times. The V and J genes are TRBV14 and TRBJ2-1, with D perhaps TRBD1 (7 bases). Per the germline V gene, CDR1 is SGHDN and CDR2 is FVKESK. The CDR3 length is 15 residues. V was clipped by 5 bases and J by 4 bases, with 15 bases between them. The CDR3 loop reads CASSSGGTRYNEQFF. As DNA, the CDR3 is TGTGCCAGCAGCTCAGGGGGGACAAGGTACAATGAGCAGTTCTTC.

The chain recombines TRBV19 with TRBJ1-1, with 8 nucleotides matching TRBD1. The germline V gene encodes CDR1 LNHDA and CDR2 SQIVND (reference sequence). V lost 3 bases, J lost 1 base, and 4 bases stayed unmatched. CDR3 length: 15 amino acids. This CDR3 is CASSIGQGRNTEAFF. Here the CDR3 DNA reads TGTGCCAGTAGTATCGGACAGGGCAGGAACACTGAAGCTTTCTTT.

In its sample, this clone was seen once. The chain couples TRBV9 to TRBJ2-1, with unresolved D. Germline loops: CDR1 SGDLS, CDR2 YYNGEE. V dropped 0 bases and J dropped 6 bases, with 4 bases sitting between them. The length of the CDR3 is 12 residues. The CDR3 DNA sequence: TGTGCCAGCAGCGTAGGAGCCAATGAGCAGTTCTTC. It yields the protein CASSVGANEQFF.

As regards this clone: The identical CDR3 is also encoded by other nucleotide sequences in the sample. The chain employs TRBV5-1 and TRBJ2-6, with D tentatively TRBD2 (6 bases). V was clipped by 0 bases and J by 2 bases, with 6 bases between them. Germline V gene data show CDR1 as SGHRS and CDR2 as YFSETQ. This CDR3 is built from 15 residues. The CDR3 DNA sequence: TGCGCCAGCAGCTTGGGCGGGGCTGGGGCCAACGTCCTGACTTTC. It encodes CASSLGGAGANVLTF. Variable domain in full (rest from reference TRBV5-1 and TRBJ2-6): KAGVTQTPRYLIKTRGQQVTLSCSPISGHRSVSWYQQTPGQGLQFLFEYFSETQRNKGNFPGRFSGRQFSNSRSEMNVSTLELGDSALYLCASSLGGAGANVLTFGAGSRLTVL.

The chain links TRBV30 to TRBJ2-2, with a weak D call TRBD2 (6 bases). Looked up from germline, CDR1 is GTSNPN and CDR2 is SVGIG (reference sequence). V lost 2 bases and J lost 2, with 9 bases in between. This CDR3 comprises 14 residues. In nucleotides, the CDR3 is TGTGCCTGGAGTTGGGACTCAAACACCGGGGAGCTGTTTTTT. Translation: CAWSWDSNTGELFF.

The V call is TRBV18, the J call TRBJ1-1; 11 bases are shared with TRBD1. Germline CDR1 and CDR2: KGHSH and LQKENI. With 3 bases clipped from V and 5 bases from J, the junction kept 2 bases outside the gene matches. This CDR3 comprises 14 residues. The CDR3 DNA follows: TGTGCCAGCTCACCGGACAGGGGGCGAACTGAAGCTTTCTTT. Amino acids: CASSPDRGRTEAFF.

The chain couples TRBV18 to TRBJ2-1, with 8 positions matching TRBD2. The CDR3 covers 17 residues. Germline assignment: CDR1 KGHSH and CDR2 LQKENI. V gave up 6 bases and J gave up 0 bases; unmatched junction bases: 10. The CDR3, as DNA: TGTGCCAGCTCCCTTAGACTAGCGCGGAGCTCCTACAATGAGCAGTTCTTC. It yields the protein CASSLRLARSSYNEQFF.

This clone has more than one count but fewer than ten. The V and J genes are TRBV19 and TRBJ2-1; the match to TRBD2 covers 10 bases. Per the germline V gene, CDR1 is LNHDA and CDR2 is SQIVND (reference sequence). V lost 6 bases to trimming and J lost 9 bases; unmatched junction nucleotides: 2. CDR3 length: 12 amino acids. CDR3 amino acids: CASSLAGVEQFF. CDR3 nucleotide sequence: TGTGCCAGTAGCCTAGCGGGAGTTGAGCAGTTCTTC.

The CDR3 DNA is TGTGCCAGCAGCTTAGTGCAGTCCGGGACAGGGGGCGGCGAGCAGTACTTC. This encodes CASSLVQSGTGGGEQYF. The J gene is TRBJ2-7, the V gene TRBV7-2; the match to TRBD1 covers 12 bases. This CDR3 has 17 residues. CDR1 SGHTA and CDR2 FQGNSA come from the germline V gene. The trim removed 1 base at V and 6 bases at J, leaving 10 bases unmatched.

This chain uses TRBV7-3 with TRBJ2-1; D not certain. Looked up from germline, CDR1 is SGHTA and CDR2 is FQGTGA. Trimming took 4 bases from V and 6 from J, leaving 10 bases between them. This CDR3 spans 13 amino acids. The CDR3 reads CASSSVLTNEQFF. CDR3 coding DNA: TGTGCCAGCAGCTCCGTACTAACCAATGAGCAGTTCTTC.

This clone came up a few times. The chain recombines TRBV11-3 with TRBJ2-6, with D unclear. V was trimmed by 4 bases and J by 2 bases, leaving 9 bases between them. The CDR3 contains 15 residues. Germline lookup yields CDR1 SGHNT and CDR2 YENEEA. Here the CDR3 reads CASSSRGTGANVLTF. The CDR3 DNA follows: TGTGCCAGCAGCTCGCGTGGTACTGGGGCCAACGTCCTGACTTTC.

The genes are TRBV7-2 and TRBJ1-1; 9 bases are shared with TRBD1. Trimming at V came to 5 bases and at J to 1 base, leaving 5 bases not matched to a gene. Germline V gives CDR1 SGHTA, CDR2 FQGNSA. This CDR3 is built from 15 residues. The CDR3, as DNA: TGTGCCAGCAGCGAGTACAGGGGGCAGAACACTGAAGCTTTCTTT. It specifies CASSEYRGQNTEAFF.

This clone was observed a handful of times. The V call is TRBV5-1, the J call TRBJ1-1, with TRBD1 matching over 7 bases. CDR3 length equals 14 residues. The J segment lost 3 bases and the V segment lost 4 bases, leaving 6 bases of the junction unmatched. The V gene's germline CDR1 is SGHRS and CDR2 YFSETQ. CDR3 DNA sequence: TGCGCCAGCAGCCTCGGGACAGCCGACACTGAAGCTTTCTTT. Translated, it gives CASSLGTADTEAFF.

The V and J genes are TRBV5-1 and TRBJ1-3; D gene uncertain. The CDR3 is 15 residues long. V dropped 0 bases and J dropped 6 bases, with 13 bases sitting between them. CDR1 and CDR2 (germline): SGHRS, YFSETQ. Here the CDR3 DNA reads TGCGCCAGCAGCTTGGGTAGAGGTGCCGAAAACACCATATATTTT. As protein: CASSLGRGAENTIYF.

This rearrangement joins TRBV2 to TRBJ2-4, with 8 bases matching TRBD2. The trim removed 8 bases at V and 0 bases at J, leaving 15 bases unmatched. The CDR3 length is 18 residues. CDR1 SNHLY and CDR2 FYNNEI come from the germline V gene. The DNA for the CDR3 is TGTGCCAGCCAAATCCGGGACGGGAGGGATCTAGCCAAAAACATTCAGTACTTC. Translated: CASQIRDGRDLAKNIQYF.

V usage is TRBV19 and J usage is TRBJ1-1; 11 nucleotides agree with TRBD1. Germline CDR1 and CDR2: LNHDA and SQIVND (reference sequence). Losses at the gene ends were 9 bases for V and 5 bases for J; bases not matched to a gene: 11. The CDR3 is made up of 15 amino acids. The CDR3 here is CASYFGGQGGTEAFF. DNA of the CDR3: TGTGCCAGCTACTTCGGGGGACAGGGGGGGACTGAAGCTTTCTTT.

The chain is built from TRBV19 and TRBJ1-1; TRBD1 agrees at 8 bases. The CDR3 is made up of 18 amino acids. The V gene end was trimmed by 3 bases and the J gene end by 1 base; junction bases not matched to a gene: 13. The V gene's germline CDR1 is LNHDA and CDR2 SQIVND (reference sequence). The CDR3 sequence: CASSMAQQGVARNTEAFF. The DNA of the CDR3 is TGTGCCAGTAGTATGGCCCAACAGGGGGTCGCCCGGAACACTGAAGCTTTCTTT.

This clone was picked up a small number of times. The V and J genes are TRBV5-5 and TRBJ1-3, with unresolved D. Germline V gene sequence: CDR1 SGHKS, CDR2 YYEKEE (reference sequence). This CDR3 has 16 residues. V dropped 1 base and J dropped 1 base, with 12 bases sitting between them. The CDR3 bases are TGTGCCAGCAGCTTGATAGGAGGAATGTCTGGAAACACCATATATTTT. This translates into CASSLIGGMSGNTIYF.

V and J are TRBV9 and TRBJ1-2; the D gene is possibly TRBD1 (6 bases). This CDR3 is built from 15 residues. Germline CDR1 reads SGDLS; CDR2 reads YYNGEE. V dropped 0 bases and J dropped 8 bases, with 17 bases sitting between them. CDR3 in amino acids: CASSVGLGGPGGYTF. In DNA, the CDR3 is TGTGCCAGCAGCGTAGGTCTTGGGGGCCCCGGAGGCTACACCTTC.